Below, 14 T cell receptor beta chains from the same sample are listed, as sequenced in a study of blood T cell repertoires in COVID-19. Profiling relied on immunoSEQ multiplex PCR, and the TCRdb table lists in-frame clones only, not all of them. The table shows some 80,000 clones, with under 80% occurring only once. The sample was peripheral blood. The receptors here all came from a woman older than 75 with active or convalescent COVID-19.

This chain uses TRBV2 with TRBJ2-7, with a possible D match to TRBD1 (6 bases). CDR1 and CDR2 from the germline V gene are SNHLY and FYNNEI. Trimming pared 3 bases from V and 1 base from J, leaving 10 bases between. There are 14 residues in the CDR3. DNA for the CDR3: TGTGCCAGCAGTGATCTAAGGGGGTCCTACGAGCAGTACTTC. Translated, it gives CASSDLRGSYEQYF.

This clone was recorded a few times. The chain has TRBV27 and TRBJ1-6, with TRBD1 matching over 8 bases. CDR3 length equals 14 residues. Germline-derived CDR1 and CDR2 are MNHEY and SMNVEV (reference sequence). V lost 7 bases and J lost 7; bases outside the gene matches: 6. The CDR3 loop reads CASNDRGWNSPLHF. In nucleotides, the CDR3 is TGTGCCAGCAACGACAGGGGTTGGAATTCACCCCTCCACTTT.

The chain has TRBV27 and TRBJ2-2; D may be TRBD1 (6 bases). Germline CDR1 is MNHEY and CDR2 is SMNVEV (reference sequence). The V gene lost 4 bases and the J gene lost 3 bases, with 9 bases spanning the gap. The CDR3 loop spans 14 amino acids. The CDR3 nucleotides are TGTGCCAGCAGTTCCCGGACAGACACCGGGGAGCTGTTTTTT. This sequence encodes CASSSRTDTGELFF.

Only a few counts were recorded for this clone. This chain joins TRBV11-3 and TRBJ2-3, with 10 bases identical to TRBD2. The CDR3 contains 15 residues. The junction had 8 bases not matched to a gene; V was cut back by 3 bases and J by 8 bases. Germline CDR1 is SGHNT and CDR2 is YENEEA. The CDR3 loop is CASSFSGGPLATQYF. The CDR3 nucleotides read TGTGCCAGCAGCTTTAGCGGGGGGCCCTTGGCTACGCAGTATTTT.

This chain joins TRBV19 and TRBJ1-6; TRBD1 agrees at 9 bases. This CDR3 has 15 residues. The V gene end was trimmed by 1 base and the J gene end by 10 bases; junction bases not matched to a gene: 5. Germline-derived CDR1 and CDR2 are LNHDA and SQIVND (reference sequence). The CDR3: CASSIGRTGVSPLHF. The CDR3 DNA reads TGTGCCAGTAGTATAGGGAGGACAGGGGTATCACCCCTCCACTTT.

V is TRBV9 and J is TRBJ1-5; 7 bases are a match to TRBD1. This CDR3 spans 14 amino acids. CDR1 is SGDLS, CDR2 YYNGEE, per germline. V lost 2 bases, J lost 1 base, and 0 bases stayed unmatched. This CDR3 reads CASSVTGSNQPQHF. The DNA of the CDR3 is TGTGCCAGCAGCGTGACAGGGAGCAATCAGCCCCAGCATTTT.

This chain connects TRBV5-4 to TRBJ1-2, with a weak D call TRBD1 (6 bases). V dropped 3 bases and J dropped 4 bases, with 10 bases sitting between them. Germline lookup yields CDR1 SGHNT and CDR2 YYREEE (reference sequence). The CDR3 length is 13 residues. In DNA, the CDR3 is TGTGCCAGCAGCTACAACAGGGTCTATGGCTACACCTTC. Encoded protein: CASSYNRVYGYTF.

V usage is TRBV24-1 and J usage is TRBJ1-2; the D gene is possibly TRBD1 (5 bases). Germline assignment: CDR1 KGHDR and CDR2 SFDVKD. Between the trimmed V and J ends, which lost 4 bases and 7 bases, there was a span of 18 bases. The CDR3 is 15 amino acids. The CDR3 region is CATSDRQGFLRGYTF. The CDR3 DNA is TGTGCCACCAGTGACCGGCAGGGCTTTTTACGTGGCTACACCTTC.

The rearrangement uses TRBV7-8 and TRBJ1-6; D is unclear. CDR1 is SGHVS and CDR2 is FQNEAQ in the germline V gene. V lost 0 bases, J lost 12 bases, and 21 bases lay in between. The CDR3 totals 17 residues. In DNA form, the CDR3 reads TGTGCCAGCAGCTTAGCGATCTCCAGGACCGTTCGGGGACCCCTCCACTTT. Its protein is CASSLAISRTVRGPLHF. Filled out from reference TRBV7-8 and TRBJ1-6, the complete variable domain reads GAGVSQSPRYKVAKRGQDVALRCDPISGHVSLFWYQQALGQGPEFLTYFQNEAQLDKSGLPSDRFFAERPEGSVSTLKIQRTQQEDSAVYLCASSLAISRTVRGPLHFGNGTRLTVT.

This clone was seen repeatedly, ten times or more. The J gene is TRBJ2-3, the V gene TRBV7-9; 11 bases line up with TRBD1. Losses at the gene ends were 6 bases for V and 5 bases for J; bases not matched to a gene: 16. The CDR3 is 18 residues long. Germline V gene sequence: CDR1 SEHNR, CDR2 FQNEAQ (reference sequence). The CDR3 DNA reads TGTGCCAGCAGACCACCCCCCCGGACAGGGGGCTCCGGAGATACGCAGTATTTT. It yields the protein CASRPPPRTGGSGDTQYF.

This clone was seen only a few times. The chain employs TRBV5-8 and TRBJ1-3; TRBD1 aligns across 10 bases. The V gene's germline CDR1 is SGHTS and CDR2 YDEGEE. Trimming took 4 bases from V and 0 from J; bases not matched to a gene: 7. The CDR3 has 17 residues. CDR3 protein: CASSRDRGRGSGNTIYF. DNA of the CDR3: TGTGCCAGCAGCCGGGACAGGGGAAGGGGCTCTGGAAACACCATATATTTT.

This clone was picked up a small number of times. The chain carries TRBV5-1 and TRBJ1-4, with TRBD1 matching 9 bases. V dropped 4 bases and J dropped 5; count of bases not matched to a gene: 3. The CDR3 sequence is 14 residues long. Germline loops: CDR1 SGHRS, CDR2 YFSETQ. The CDR3 sequence: CASSIDRGNEKLFF. DNA of the CDR3: TGCGCCAGCAGCATTGACAGGGGGAATGAAAAACTGTTTTTT. Full variable domain (outside the CDR3, taken from reference TRBV5-1 and TRBJ1-4): KAGVTQTPRYLIKTRGQQVTLSCSPISGHRSVSWYQQTPGQGLQFLFEYFSETQRNKGNFPGRFSGRQFSNSRSEMNVSTLELGDSALYLCASSIDRGNEKLFFGSGTQLSVL.

V gene TRBV9 combines with J gene TRBJ2-3; 7 bases align to TRBD2. The CDR3 spans 16 residues. V shed 3 bases, J shed 2 bases, and the junction held 9 bases outside the gene matches. CDR1 SGDLS and CDR2 YYNGEE come from the germline V gene. The CDR3 DNA reads as TGTGCCAGCAGCGCCAAGCGGGGCGTGTACACAGATACGCAGTATTTT. Translation gives CASSAKRGVYTDTQYF.

The chain carries TRBV7-6 and TRBJ2-2; D is possibly TRBD1 (6 bases). Germline CDR1 is SGHVS and CDR2 is FNYEAQ. The CDR3 runs 15 residues. Trimming shortened V by 5 bases and J by 1 base, and 11 bases separated the two germline ends. Here the CDR3 DNA reads TGTGCCAGCAGCCCCGGGACATGGAACACCGGGGAGCTGTTTTTT. Protein: CASSPGTWNTGELFF.